The 15 T cell receptor beta chains in this list originate from one sample, sequenced in a study of cytomegalovirus exposure and HLA in healthy donors. The PCR used 60 Vbeta and 13 Jbeta primers. Clones were sequenced by immunoSEQ multiplex PCR, and TCRdb holds only the in-frame ones, with some missing. The table records about 100,000 clones, about 80% of them present only once. The sequenced material came from PBMCs. The receptors originated from a middle-aged man in good health and CMV-seronegative.

J is TRBJ1-2 and V is TRBV7-9, with a possible D match to TRBD1 (5 bases). Germline values: CDR1 SEHNR, CDR2 FQNEAQ (reference sequence). The CDR3 runs 15 residues. V gave up 1 base and J gave up 3 bases, with 12 bases separating them. CDR3 bases: TGTGCCAGCAGCTTAGGGTCGGACATAGACTATGGCTACACCTTC. Translated, it gives CASSLGSDIDYGYTF.

Comments on this clone: Sequence at one end of the junction differs from germline and may be a read error. The chain combines TRBV7-7 with TRBJ2-1, with 7 bases fitting TRBD2. The CDR3 length is 15 residues. Germline-derived CDR1 and CDR2 are SSHAT and FNYEAQ (reference sequence). CDR3 nucleotide sequence: TGTGCTAGCAGCCTATCCGGGACGACGGGGGGTGAGCAGTTCTTC. Its protein is CASSLSGTTGGEQFF. Drawing the rest from reference TRBV7-7 and TRBJ2-1, the complete variable domain is GAGVSQSPRYKVTKRGQDVTLRCDPISSHATLYWYQQALGQGPEFLTYFNYEAQPDKSGLPSDRFSAERPEGSISTLTIQRTEQRDSAMYRCASSLSGTTGGEQFFGPGTRLTVL.

This chain connects TRBV5-1 to TRBJ2-7, with 8 bases fitting TRBD2. J was trimmed by 7 bases and V by 2 bases; bases with no gene match: 11. In germline, CDR1 is SGHRS, CDR2 YFSETQ. This CDR3 comprises 15 residues. For the CDR3, the DNA is TGCGCCAGCAGCTTACCCGACGGGGGGGCCCGTGAGCAGTACTTC. Translated: CASSLPDGGAREQYF.

This clone turned up a few times. The rearrangement uses TRBV2 and TRBJ1-2; 8 bases line up with TRBD1. The CDR3 is 13 residues long. CDR1 and CDR2 from the germline V gene are SNHLY and FYNNEI. V gave up 6 bases and J gave up 7 bases; unmatched junction bases: 7. The CDR3 DNA reads TGTGCCAGCAGGGACAGGGCCCCTGGTGGCTACACCTTC. It encodes CASRDRAPGGYTF.

This clone has just one count. The rearrangement links TRBV5-1 to TRBJ1-2; D may be TRBD1 (5 bases). The CDR3 has 14 amino acids. CDR1 is SGHRS, CDR2 YFSETQ, per germline. V lost 0 bases to trimming and J lost 4 bases, with 10 bases between them. CDR3 coding DNA: TGCGCCAGCAGCTTGGATGGGGCAGGCTATGGCTACACCTTC. Protein: CASSLDGAGYGYTF.

Only a few counts were recorded for this clone. V gene TRBV7-9 combines with J gene TRBJ1-2; a possible D gene is TRBD1 (5 bases). Germline V gene sequence: CDR1 SEHNR, CDR2 FQNEAQ (reference sequence). V lost 3 bases and J lost 2, with 10 bases in between. The CDR3 loop spans 14 amino acids. This CDR3 is CASSLVGANYGYTF. The CDR3 DNA follows: TGTGCCAGCAGCTTGGTAGGGGCCAACTATGGCTACACCTTC.

V gene TRBV19 combines with J gene TRBJ1-1; 8 bases line up with TRBD1. This CDR3 spans 14 amino acids. J was trimmed by 5 bases and V by 6 bases; bases with no gene match: 8. Germline loops: CDR1 LNHDA, CDR2 SQIVND (reference sequence). The CDR3 protein is CASRPGQGGTEAFF. The CDR3 DNA reads as TGTGCCAGTAGACCAGGACAGGGTGGGACTGAAGCTTTCTTT. The whole variable domain, remainder taken from reference TRBV19 and TRBJ1-1, is DGGITQSPKYLFRKEGQNVTLSCEQNLNHDAMYWYRQDPGQGLRLIYYSQIVNDFQKGDIAEGYSVSREKKESFPLTVTSAQKNPTAFYLCASRPGQGGTEAFFGQGTRLTVV.

V usage is TRBV2 and J usage is TRBJ1-2; TRBD1 might be the D (6 bases). V was pared by 2 bases and J by 3 bases, with 10 bases between. This CDR3 region has 14 residues. CDR1 SNHLY and CDR2 FYNNEI come from the germline V gene. The CDR3 loop is CASSEQGSHYGYTF. The CDR3 nucleotides are TGTGCCAGCAGTGAACAGGGGAGTCACTATGGCTACACCTTC.

The chain links TRBV30 to TRBJ1-1; D unclear. Germline-derived CDR1 and CDR2 are GTSNPN and SVGIG (reference sequence). This CDR3 spans 10 amino acids. For the CDR3, the DNA is TGTGTTTCTGTGAACACTGAAGCTTTCTTT. Translation: CVSVNTEAFF.

The chain's CDR3 is CASSPWGLMNTEAFF. CDR3 nucleotides: TGTGCCAGCAGCCCCTGGGGGCTAATGAACACTGAAGCTTTCTTT. This sequence joins TRBV7-9 and TRBJ1-1; tentatively, D is TRBD1 (6 bases). Trimming cost V 5 bases and J 0 bases, with 13 bases left between them. Germline V gene data show CDR1 as SEHNR and CDR2 as FQNEAQ (reference sequence). The CDR3 totals 15 residues.

V is TRBV2 and J is TRBJ2-2; tentatively, D is TRBD2 (7 bases). V dropped 0 bases and J dropped 3 bases, with 8 bases sitting between them. Germline V gene lookup returns CDR1 SNHLY and CDR2 FYNNEI. The CDR3 is 15 amino acids. The CDR3 region has the DNA TGTGCCAGCAGTGAAGCGGGGGGGCACACCGGGGAGCTGTTTTTT. As protein: CASSEAGGHTGELFF.

This sequence joins TRBV5-4 and TRBJ2-7; TRBD2 might be the D (5 bases). V was trimmed by 3 bases and J by 9 bases, leaving 16 bases between them. This CDR3 comprises 13 residues. Germline V gives CDR1 SGHNT, CDR2 YYREEE (reference sequence). CDR3 amino acids: CASSSGIEAVQYV. The CDR3 region has the DNA TGTGCCAGCAGCTCCGGGATCGAGGCGGTGCAGTACGTC.

This chain links TRBV5-4 with TRBJ2-5; the match to TRBD2 covers 14 bases. V shed 4 bases, J shed 2 bases, and the junction held 10 bases outside the gene matches. Germline lookup yields CDR1 SGHNT and CDR2 YYREEE (reference sequence). The CDR3 runs to 18 residues. The CDR3 DNA reads as TGTGCCAGCAGCGGGAGACTAGCGGGGGGGCCCGTACAAGAGACCCAGTACTTC. Protein sequence: CASSGRLAGGPVQETQYF.

The rearrangement joins TRBV7-2 to TRBJ1-1, with D possibly matching TRBD1 (6 bases). The germline V gene encodes CDR1 SGHTA and CDR2 FQGNSA. V was trimmed by 5 bases and J by 3 bases, leaving 10 bases between them. The CDR3 consists of 13 residues. The DNA of the CDR3 is TGTGCCAGCAGCATGGACAGCCACACTGAAGCTTTCTTT. Protein product: CASSMDSHTEAFF.

The V and J genes are TRBV6-1 and TRBJ2-1; D is uncertain. CDR3 size: 16 residues. Trimming took 1 base from V and 2 from J, leaving 12 bases between them. Germline loops: CDR1 MNHNS, CDR2 SASEGT. As DNA, the CDR3 is TGTGCCAGCAGTGAAGGATTTCGGGTACCCTACAATGAGCAGTTCTTC. Amino acid sequence: CASSEGFRVPYNEQFF.